This T cell receptor beta chain is from a study of identical twins. TCRdb recomputed calls from the 5' RACE reads with MiXCR, one row per CDR3 protein. The table has about 240,000 distinct CDR3 sequences, about an eighth seen once. This CDR3 contains 15 residues. Germline CDR1 is SGHTA and CDR2 is FQGNSA. J lost 4 bases, V lost 4 bases, and 5 bases had no gene match. These same records also appear under a second study, on yellow fever vaccine responses in identical twins.

The TCR comes from a woman aged 18 to 35 in good health. The sequenced sample consisted of memory (CD45RO+) T cells sorted from blood. The chain has TRBV7-2 and TRBJ2-1, with 9 positions matching TRBD1. The CDR3 spells CASSSGQGPYNEQFF. CDR3 DNA: TGTGCCAGCAGCTCAGGACAGGGGCCTTACAATGAGCAGTTCTTC. The complete variable domain, with remaining parts taken from reference TRBV7-2 and TRBJ2-1, reads GAGVSQSPSNKVTEKGKDVELRCDPISGHTALYWYRQSLGQGLEFLIYFQGNSAPDKSGLPSDRFSAERTGGSVSTLTIQRTQQEDSAVYLCASSSGQGPYNEQFFGPGTRLTVL.